Given below is one T cell receptor beta chain in context. Its antigen is not known. The record originates from a study of shared clonotypes between healthy human individuals. Whole-study findings and limits: Depth of sequencing was expected to influence donor clonotype sharing.

Deep level was the assay's run setting. Sorted-subset replicate PCRs used about 200 ng DNA, about 30,000 T cell genomes. Clones were sequenced by immunoSEQ multiplex PCR, and TCRdb holds only the in-frame ones, with some missing. The table has about 320,000 clones, about nine tenths seen once; the top ten hold roughly 17%. CD8 memory cells included CD45RO+ cells plus CCR7-negative CD45RA+ TemRA cells. The CDR3 covers 16 residues. V was clipped by 4 bases and J by 0 bases, with 15 bases between them. Per germline, CDR1 SGHTS and CDR2 YDEGEE. The receptor's source is a man younger than 35 in good health. Sequencing was performed on memory CD8+ T cells sorted from blood. Subset specified: CD45RO+ cells pooled with CCR7-negative TemRA cells. The chain uses TRBV5-8 and TRBJ2-3; D remains ambiguous. CDR3 coding DNA: TGTGCCAGCAGCGATCTCCGGACGGAAAGCACAGATACGCAGTATTTT. It codes for CASSDLRTESTDTQYF.